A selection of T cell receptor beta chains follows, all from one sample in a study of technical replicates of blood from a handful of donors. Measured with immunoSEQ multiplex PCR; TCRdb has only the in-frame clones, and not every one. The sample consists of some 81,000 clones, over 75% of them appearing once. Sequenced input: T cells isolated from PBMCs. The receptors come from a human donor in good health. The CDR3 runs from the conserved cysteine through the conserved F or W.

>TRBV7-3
CASSLTLESEAFF
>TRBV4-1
CASSPGSGQDYGYTF
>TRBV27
CASSLLAGGVNEQFF
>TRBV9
CASSTGVGRDGYTF
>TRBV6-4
CASRGDRSHEQFF
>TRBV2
CASNSKTQYF
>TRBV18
CASSFSEGAYEQYF
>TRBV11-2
CASSLQGRGDEQYF
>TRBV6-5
CASAYGSGHLSEQYF
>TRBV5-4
CASSFQGGEALEQYF
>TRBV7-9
CASARGGNYGYTF
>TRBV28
CASSLLAGGKNTGELFF
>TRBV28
CASSPPGQGLWEQYF
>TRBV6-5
CASSARGAAQPQHF
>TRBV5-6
CASSSYRGAYEQYF
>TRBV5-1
CASSLDGEHIKNIQYF
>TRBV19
CASSAATGSGANVLTF
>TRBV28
CASSFGGGSYGYTF
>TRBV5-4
CASSRAGGRVGEKLFF
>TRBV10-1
CASSDPGAYEQYF
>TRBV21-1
CASSPGLLPFGTGIYEQYF
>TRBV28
CANRDGSLEQYF
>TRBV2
CASSVTGTAGPSVEAFF
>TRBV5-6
CASSFVDGQGNGGYTF
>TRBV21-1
CASSKGGSRGPPNSGNTIYF
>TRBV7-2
CASSPDGNGYTF
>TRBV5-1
CASSSHVRGWAEAFF
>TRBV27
CASSLIKGVGTDTQYF
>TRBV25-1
CASSELAGVETQYF
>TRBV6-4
CASGQGPLSGNTIYF
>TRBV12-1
CASSSRGWASTDTQYF
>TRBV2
CASSGAGGPGETQYF
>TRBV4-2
CASSQDSLAAAYEQYF
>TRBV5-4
CASSYRWSSGANVLTF
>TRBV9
CASSSAPDEAGGRYTQYF
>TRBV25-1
CASMGQYYGYTF
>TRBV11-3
CASSLGDARFSGNTIYF
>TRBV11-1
CASSLAVKLAAYNEQFF
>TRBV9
CASSPGQGFAMNTEAFF
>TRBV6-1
CASNPPTQGKETQYF
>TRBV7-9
CASSLDSYYEQYF
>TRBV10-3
CAITLTPRDRGTDEQFF
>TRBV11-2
CASSLSSLLLEAFF
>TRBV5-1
CASSQGAEYGYTF
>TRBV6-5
CASSLDSAGNTIYF